The 11 T cell receptor beta chains presented below share a single source sample, sequenced in a study of shared clonotypes between healthy human individuals. The data were produced by immunoSEQ multiplex PCR, yet TCRdb's version contains in-frame clones alone and is incomplete. Among some 2.1 million clones listed, about 94% were seen once. CD45RO-negative, CCR7-selected cells formed the naive CD8 fraction, which excluded terminally differentiated effector memory CD45RA+ cells. The sequencing input was naive CD8+ T cells sorted from blood. The receptors here all came from a man aged 18 to 35 in good health.

The chain has TRBV27 and TRBJ1-3; D call uncertain. V dropped 6 bases and J dropped 0 bases, with 9 bases sitting between them. The germline V gene has CDR1 MNHEY and CDR2 SMNVEV (reference sequence). The CDR3 sequence is 14 residues long. CDR3: CASSPHSSGNTIYF. The CDR3 DNA reads TGTGCCAGCAGCCCACATTCCTCTGGAAACACCATATATTTT.

V and J are TRBV27 and TRBJ2-5; 10 positions match TRBD2. Per the germline V gene, CDR1 is MNHEY and CDR2 is SMNVEV (reference sequence). This CDR3 comprises 15 residues. J was trimmed by 1 base and V by 2 bases; bases with no gene match: 1. CDR3 loop: CASSLVAGGQETQYF. The CDR3 DNA reads as TGTGCCAGCAGTTTAGTAGCGGGAGGCCAAGAGACCCAGTACTTC.

The chain is built from TRBV10-2 and TRBJ2-2; TRBD2 matches at 12 bases. The CDR3 spans 13 residues. CDR1 and CDR2 (germline): WSHSY, SAAADI. The junction had 5 bases not matched to a gene; V was cut back by 8 bases and J by 10 bases. CDR3 residues: CASGLAGTTELFF. CDR3 DNA: TGCGCCAGCGGACTAGCGGGGACGACGGAGCTGTTTTTT.

In this sample, this clone turned up a few times. The chain couples TRBV5-1 to TRBJ1-1; D is unclear. From germline, CDR1 is SGHRS and CDR2 YFSETQ. The CDR3 covers 13 residues. Trimming took 1 base from V and 2 from J, leaving 6 bases between them. The CDR3 nucleotides are TGCGCCAGCAGCTTGACAGCTAACACTGAAGCTTTCTTT. Protein product: CASSLTANTEAFF.

In its sample, this clone was seen once. V and J are TRBV27 and TRBJ1-1, with D possibly TRBD1 on 5 matching bases. CDR3 length: 14 amino acids. V lost 3 bases to trimming and J lost 4 bases, with 12 bases between them. Germline assignment: CDR1 MNHEY and CDR2 SMNVEV (reference sequence). The CDR3 reads CASSFGGGSTEAFF. CDR3 nucleotides: TGTGCCAGCAGTTTTGGGGGAGGGAGCACTGAAGCTTTCTTT.

V usage is TRBV25-1 and J usage is TRBJ2-1; TRBD1 matches at 9 bases. The CDR3 runs 15 residues. CDR1 and CDR2 (germline): MGHDK, SYGVNS. Trimming removed 6 bases from V and 4 bases from J; junction bases left unmatched: 7. CDR3 protein: CASRSRTGVYNEQFF. CDR3 nucleotides: TGTGCCAGCAGGTCTCGGACAGGGGTTTACAATGAGCAGTTCTTC.

This clone was detected only once. The J gene is TRBJ1-2, the V gene TRBV20-1; weak D call: TRBD1 (5 bases). CDR1 and CDR2 (germline): DFQATT, SNEGSKA (reference sequence). Between the trimmed V and J ends, which lost 7 bases and 5 bases, there was a span of 11 bases. The CDR3 spans 11 residues. The CDR3 protein is CSVTGPYGYTF. The CDR3 DNA reads as TGCAGTGTCACAGGCCCTTATGGCTACACCTTC.

J is TRBJ2-7 and V is TRBV15; D possibly matches TRBD1 or TRBD2 (5 bases each). The CDR3 spans 16 residues. Trimming pared 0 bases from V and 0 bases from J, leaving 12 bases between. Germline V CDR1 and CDR2: LNHNV, YYDKDF (reference sequence). The CDR3 DNA is TGTGCCACCAGCAGAGAACACAGTGGGACCTCCTACGAGCAGTACTTC. This codes for CATSREHSGTSYEQYF.

The CDR3: CAIRDRGPDQPQHF. The DNA for the CDR3 is TGTGCCATTCGGGACAGGGGGCCAGATCAGCCCCAGCATTTT. The chain links TRBV6-1 to TRBJ1-5, with 12 bases fitting TRBD1. The V segment lost 10 bases and the J segment 5 bases; nucleotides outside the gene matches: 6. CDR3 length: 14 amino acids. Germline V gene sequence: CDR1 MNHNS, CDR2 SASEGT.

As concerns this clone: A junction end diverges from the germline sequence, so it may reflect a read error. Different DNA sequences within this sample yield the same CDR3. The chain is built from TRBV19 and TRBJ2-7; D gene ambiguous. Germline V gene sequence: CDR1 LNHDA, CDR2 SQIVND (reference sequence). The CDR3 spans 13 residues. CDR3 sequence (DNA): TGTGCCAGTAGTTTAGACTCCTCCTACGAGCAGTACTTC. This sequence encodes CASSLDSSYEQYF.

The chain employs TRBV4-3 and TRBJ2-1, with D perhaps being TRBD1 or TRBD2 (7 bases each). Germline CDR1 reads LGHNA; CDR2 reads YSLEER. The V and J ends lost 5 bases and 9 bases respectively, with 11 bases between them. The CDR3 consists of 12 residues. CDR3 protein: CASSGEGAEQFF. DNA for the CDR3: TGCGCCAGCAGCGGGGAGGGGGCTGAGCAGTTCTTC.